This is a list of T cell receptor beta chains from one sample in a study of preoperative IRX-2 immunotherapy in early breast cancer. The protocol was immunoSEQ multiplex PCR, while the TCRdb copy is restricted to in-frame clones and leaves out a portion. The table records about 32,000 clones, roughly four fifths of them present only once. The input for sequencing was lymph node tissue, taken from a patient treated with IRX-2 immunotherapy. The receptor set was obtained from a human donor with breast cancer. CDR3s include the opening cysteine and the closing phenylalanine or tryptophan. The D gene is left open where the match is weak. Clone size is shown for a subset of rows, as once, few, many or a class of expanded clone.

.	TRBV28	TRBJ2-2	.	CASRRPMNTGELFF	TGTGCCAGCCGTCGTCCCATGAACACCGGGGAGCTGTTTTTT
few	TRBV6-8	TRBJ1-6	TRBD1	CASKGQGGYSPLHF	TGTGCCAGCAAAGGACAGGGAGGGTATTCACCCCTCCACTTT
.	TRBV28	TRBJ2-7	.	CASSLEVPYEQYF	TGTGCCAGCAGTTTAGAGGTCCCCTACGAGCAGTACTTC
.	TRBV6-8	TRBJ2-3	TRBD2	CASRLAGVEDTQYF	TGTGCCAGCAGACTAGCGGGAGTGGAGGATACGCAGTATTTT
.	TRBV5-1	TRBJ2-3	.	CASSPLGPTDTQYF	TGCGCCAGCAGCCCGCTTGGCCCGACAGATACGCAGTATTTT
.	TRBV28	TRBJ2-3	.	CASSFRRGTDTQYF	TGTGCCAGCAGTTTTAGGAGGGGCACAGATACGCAGTATTTT
few	TRBV18	TRBJ2-2	.	CASSPLLNTGELFF	TGTGCCAGCTCACCACTTCTTAACACCGGGGAGCTGTTTTTT
few	TRBV25-1	TRBJ1-4	.	CASSELNGKREKLFF	TGTGCCAGCAGTGAATTAAACGGCAAAAGGGAAAAACTGTTTTTT
.	TRBV30	TRBJ1-1	.	CAWSVRRNTEAFF	TGTGCCTGGAGTGTACGCCGGAACACTGAAGCTTTCTTT
once	TRBV19	TRBJ2-5	.	CASSNLQMQETQYF	TGTGCCAGTAGTAATTTGCAGATGCAAGAGACCCAGTACTTC
.	TRBV6-8	TRBJ2-1	.	CASAIGSFNEQFF	TGTGCCAGCGCCATAGGGAGTTTCAATGAGCAGTTCTTC
once	TRBV6-8	TRBJ1-2	TRBD1	CASSLKTHRDRDAGYTF	TGTGCCAGCAGTTTAAAGACTCACCGGGACAGGGATGCTGGCTACACCTTC
.	TRBV15	TRBJ1-5	TRBD1	CATSRGTGSGEPQHF	TGTGCCACCAGCAGAGGGACAGGGTCAGGGGAGCCCCAGCATTTT
.	TRBV22-1	TRBJ2-7	.	CASSLWFGDRELYEQYF	TGTGCCAGCAGTTTATGGTTTGGGGATCGCGAACTCTACGAGCAGTACTTC
.	TRBV5-1	TRBJ1-1	.	CASRVVGSNTEAFF	TGCGCCAGCAGAGTGGTGGGCTCGAACACTGAAGCTTTCTTT
.	TRBV7-7	TRBJ2-2	TRBD1	CASSLGIKGQGDTGELFF	TGTGCCAGCAGCTTAGGAATTAAGGGACAGGGGGACACCGGGGAGCTGTTTTTT
.	TRBV28	TRBJ1-4	.	CASSAHTGWATNEKLFF	TGTGCCAGCAGCGCGCATACAGGGTGGGCAACTAATGAAAAACTGTTTTTT
.	TRBV14	TRBJ2-5	TRBD2	CASSQGRTRQETQYF	TGTGCCAGCAGCCAAGGCCGGACTAGACAAGAGACCCAGTACTTC
.	TRBV4-1	TRBJ2-3	TRBD1	CASSQAGTGAIPDTQYF	TGCGCCAGCAGCCAAGCAGGGACAGGGGCTATTCCAGATACGCAGTATTTT
.	TRBV30	TRBJ2-1	.	CAWSGTGADEQFF	TGTGCCTGGAGTGGGACGGGAGCCGATGAGCAGTTCTTC
.	TRBV10-2	TRBJ2-1	TRBD2	CASSERLAGGLDEQFF	TGCGCCAGCAGTGAAAGACTAGCGGGGGGCCTGGATGAGCAGTTCTTC
.	TRBV2	TRBJ2-1	TRBD2	CASSVGTSGRQFF	TGTGCCAGCAGCGTAGGGACTAGCGGGCGACAGTTCTTC
.	TRBV30	TRBJ1-1	TRBD1	CACPGQGIGFGAFF	TGTGCCTGCCCGGGACAGGGAATCGGCTTTGGAGCTTTCTTT
.	TRBV6-1	TRBJ1-5	.	CASSEARHSRNQPQHF	TGTGCCAGCAGTGAAGCGAGGCATTCACGCAATCAGCCCCAGCATTTT
.	TRBV19	TRBJ2-1	.	CASSIGAPRWSSYNEQFF	TGTGCCAGTAGTATCGGGGCCCCAAGGTGGAGCTCCTACAATGAGCAGTTCTTC
.	TRBV6-8	TRBJ1-2	.	CASREGSYRGYTF	TGTGCCAGCAGAGAAGGGTCATATCGCGGCTACACCTTC
few	TRBV16	TRBJ1-5	.	CASSQSVSQPQHF	TGTGCCAGCAGCCAATCGGTCAGTCAGCCCCAGCATTTT
few	TRBV15	TRBJ1-3	.	CATSRDRLFSGNTIYF	TGTGCCACCAGCAGAGATCGGTTATTCTCTGGAAACACCATATATTTT
.	TRBV28	TRBJ2-5	.	CASSSGQETQYF	TGTGCCAGCAGTTCCGGCCAAGAGACCCAGTACTTC
.	TRBV23-1	TRBJ2-7	.	CASSQEYSSYEQYF	TGCGCCAGCAGCCAAGAGTATTCCTCCTACGAGCAGTACTTC
.	TRBV25-1	TRBJ2-2	TRBD1	CASSHWWDSTGELFF	TGTGCCAGCAGTCATTGGTGGGACAGCACCGGGGAGCTGTTTTTT
.	TRBV6-8	TRBJ1-2	TRBD1	CASSPTGQGVYGYTF	TGTGCCAGCAGTCCCACGGGACAGGGCGTCTATGGCTACACCTTC
few	TRBV19	TRBJ2-6	.	CASRSSGANVLTF	TGTGCCAGCCGGAGCTCTGGGGCCAACGTCCTGACTTTC
once	TRBV6-8	TRBJ1-4	.	CASSYSMGELFF	TGTGCCAGCAGTTACTCGATGGGGGAACTGTTTTTT
.	TRBV6-8	TRBJ1-3	.	CASSRTGISGNTIYF	TGTGCCAGCAGTCGTACAGGAATCTCTGGAAACACCATATATTTT
.	TRBV6-8	TRBJ2-7	.	CASSIRQVDYEQYF	TGTGCCAGCAGCATCCGACAGGTTGACTACGAGCAGTACTTC
.	TRBV28	TRBJ2-5	.	CASSLLRTGEAETQYF	TGTGCCAGCAGTTTACTTAGAACAGGGGAGGCAGAGACCCAGTACTTC
.	TRBV6-8	TRBJ1-6	.	CASRVMDSPLHF	TGTGCCAGCAGGGTAATGGATTCACCCCTCCACTTT
.	TRBV9	TRBJ1-4	.	CASSTGPIEVEKLFF	TGTGCCAGCAGCACCGGACCCATTGAGGTTGAAAAACTGTTTTTT
.	TRBV19	TRBJ2-3	TRBD1	CASSDRGHRADTQYF	TGTGCCAGTTCCGACAGGGGGCATCGCGCAGATACGCAGTATTTT
few	TRBV6-8	TRBJ2-1	TRBD2	CASSYGGLGNNEQFF	TGTGCCAGCAGTTATGGGGGACTAGGGAACAATGAGCAGTTCTTC
.	TRBV18	TRBJ1-2	.	CASSPDSALASYTF	TGTGCCAGCTCACCGGACAGCGCGTTGGCTAGCTACACCTTC
.	TRBV6-8	TRBJ1-4	.	CASRGPNEKLFF	TGTGCCAGCAGGGGCCCGAATGAAAAACTGTTTTTT
.	TRBV15	TRBJ2-5	TRBD1	CATSRTGGMETQYF	TGTGCCACCAGCAGAACAGGGGGGATGGAGACCCAGTACTTC
.	TRBV19	TRBJ1-1	.	CASSPETWNTEAFF	TGTGCCAGTAGTCCCGAGACTTGGAACACTGAAGCTTTCTTT
.	TRBV6-8	TRBJ2-1	TRBD1	CAIRGLGQGLYNEQFF	TGTGCCATCAGGGGGCTCGGACAGGGACTTTACAATGAGCAGTTCTTC
.	TRBV1	TRBJ2-1	.	CASSPPSGHRGFHEQFF	TGCGCCAGCAGCCCCCCATCCGGTCATCGGGGATTCCATGAGCAGTTCTTC
.	TRBV5-1	TRBJ1-3	.	CASRTSPSRNTIYF	TGCGCCAGCAGGACCTCTCCCAGTAGAAACACCATATATTTT